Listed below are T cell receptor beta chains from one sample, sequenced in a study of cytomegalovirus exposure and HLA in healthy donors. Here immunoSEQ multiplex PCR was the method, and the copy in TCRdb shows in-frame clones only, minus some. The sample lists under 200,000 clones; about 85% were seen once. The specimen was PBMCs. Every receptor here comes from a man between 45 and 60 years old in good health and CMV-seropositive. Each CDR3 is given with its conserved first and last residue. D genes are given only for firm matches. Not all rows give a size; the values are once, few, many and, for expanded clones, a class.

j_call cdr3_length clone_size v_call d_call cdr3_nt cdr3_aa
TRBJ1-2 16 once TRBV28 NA TGTGCCAGCAGTTCCGCCGGGACTGAGGCTTCCTATGGCTACACCTTC CASSSAGTEASYGYTF
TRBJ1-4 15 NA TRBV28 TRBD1 TGTGCCAGCAGTTCCCACGGACAGGCAGGAGAAAAACTGTTTTTT CASSSHGQAGEKLFF
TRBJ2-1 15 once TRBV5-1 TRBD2 TGCGCCAGCAGCTTGGGTAGCGGGAGGGTCGATGAGCAGTTCTTC CASSLGSGRVDEQFF
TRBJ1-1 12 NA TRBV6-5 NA TGTGCCAGCAGTCGGGGGAACACTGAAGCTTTCTTT CASSRGNTEAFF
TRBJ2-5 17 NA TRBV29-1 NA TGCAGCGTTGAGGAACCTCGAACCGGGACACCCGAGGAGACCCAGTACTTC CSVEEPRTGTPEETQYF
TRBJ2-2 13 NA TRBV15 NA TGTGCCACCAGCAGAGTCAGTACCGGGGAGCTGTTTTTT CATSRVSTGELFF
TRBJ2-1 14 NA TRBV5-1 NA TGCGCCAGCAGTTCCGGACAACCGGGTGGTGAGCAGTTCTTC CASSSGQPGGEQFF
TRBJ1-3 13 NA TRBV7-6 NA TGTGCCAGCAGCCTTAATCCTGGAAACACCATATATTTT CASSLNPGNTIYF
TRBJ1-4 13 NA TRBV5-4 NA TGTGCCAGCAGCCTTGCGACTAATGAAAAACTGTTTTTT CASSLATNEKLFF
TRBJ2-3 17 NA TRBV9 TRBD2 TGTGCCAGCACCGTAGCGTCCGGGACTAGCGGAGGCGATACGCAGTATTTT CASTVASGTSGGDTQYF
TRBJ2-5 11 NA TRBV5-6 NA TGTGCCAGCAGCACGGAAGAGACCCAGTACTTC CASSTEETQYF
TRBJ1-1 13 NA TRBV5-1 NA TGCGCCAGCAGCCCGGAGGGAAAAGGTGAAGCTTTCTTT CASSPEGKGEAFF
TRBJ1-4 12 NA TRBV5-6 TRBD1 TGTGCCAGCACACTCGCTCCGGGACAGCCGATTTTT CASTLAPGQPIF
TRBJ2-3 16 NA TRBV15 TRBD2 TGTGCCACCAGCAGGGGGACTAGCGTCGATTCAGATACGCAGTATTTT CATSRGTSVDSDTQYF
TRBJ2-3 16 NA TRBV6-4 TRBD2 TGTGCCAGCAGTGACTCAACTAGCGGGGGGGCAGATACGCAGTATTTT CASSDSTSGGADTQYF
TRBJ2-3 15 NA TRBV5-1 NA TGCGCCAGCAGCTTGTCGGGGACTCAACTAGATACGCAGTATTTT CASSLSGTQLDTQYF
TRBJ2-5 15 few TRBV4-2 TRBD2 TGTGCCAGCAGCCAAACTAGCGCCTACCAAGAGACCCAGTACTTC CASSQTSAYQETQYF
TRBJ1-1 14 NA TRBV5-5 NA TGTGCCAGCAGTTTGCCAACAGGAATCACTGAAGCTTTCTTT CASSLPTGITEAFF
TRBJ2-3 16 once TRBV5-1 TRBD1 TGCGCCAGCAGCCTACGACAGGGGGGTGCAACAGATACGCAGTATTTT CASSLRQGGATDTQYF
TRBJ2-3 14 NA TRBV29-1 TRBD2 TGCAGCGTGGGACTAGCGTACAGCACAGATACGCAGTATTTT CSVGLAYSTDTQYF
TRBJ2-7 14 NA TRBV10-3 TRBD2 TGTGCCATCAGTGGGGCGGGAGGGTCCTACGAGCAGTACTTC CAISGAGGSYEQYF
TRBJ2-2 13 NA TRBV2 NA TGTGCCAGCAGTCCCGAGGGCACCGGGGAGCTGTTTTTT CASSPEGTGELFF
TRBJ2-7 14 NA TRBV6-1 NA TGTGCCAGCAGTGAGCAGGGTCCTGGCTACGAGCAGTACTTC CASSEQGPGYEQYF
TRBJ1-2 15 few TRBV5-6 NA TGTGCCAGCAGCCCCGTGGGGGGTTCGAACTATGGCTACACCTTC CASSPVGGSNYGYTF
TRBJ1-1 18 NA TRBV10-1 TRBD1 TGCGCCAGCAGTGAGAGGGTCCGGGACAGGGGGCGGAAATTAGGAGCTTTCTTT CASSERVRDRGRKLGAFF
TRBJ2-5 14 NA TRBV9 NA TGTGCCAGCAGCTCGAGAAGGGGTCAAGAGACCCAGTACTTC CASSSRRGQETQYF
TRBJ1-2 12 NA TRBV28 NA TGTGCCAGCAACTCCGGACTATCTGGCTACACCTTC CASNSGLSGYTF
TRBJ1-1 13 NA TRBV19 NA TGTGCCAGTATAAGAGGGATGGGTACTGAAGCTTTCTTT CASIRGMGTEAFF
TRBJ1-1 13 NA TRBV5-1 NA TGCGCCAGCAGCTTGGAAGCCGGCAGGGAAGCTTTCTTT CASSLEAGREAFF
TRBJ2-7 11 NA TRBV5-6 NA TGTGCCAGCAGCTCTCGCTACGAGCAGTACTTC CASSSRYEQYF
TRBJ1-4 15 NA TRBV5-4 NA TGTGCCAGCAGTTTGGGCACTACAACTAATGAAAAACTGTTTTTT CASSLGTTTNEKLFF
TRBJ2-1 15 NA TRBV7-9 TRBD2 TGTGCCAGCAGCCCCGGGGGGGGGACCTACAATGAGCAGTTCTTC CASSPGGGTYNEQFF
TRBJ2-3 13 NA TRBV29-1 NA TGCAGCGTTGAAAGGGACTCACAAGATACGCAGTATTTT CSVERDSQDTQYF
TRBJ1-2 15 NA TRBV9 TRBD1 TGTGCCAGCAGCGGGGCCGGACAGGGGGTCTATGGCTACACCTTC CASSGAGQGVYGYTF
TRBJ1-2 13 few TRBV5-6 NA TGTGCCAGCAGCCGGACGGGGAACTATGGCTACACCTTC CASSRTGNYGYTF
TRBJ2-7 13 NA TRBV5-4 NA TGTGCCAGCAGCGGGCTAAAAGACTACGAGCAGTACTTC CASSGLKDYEQYF
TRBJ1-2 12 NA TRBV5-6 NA TGTGCCAGCAGCTTGGTAGCGGGGGTGAACACCTTC CASSLVAGVNTF
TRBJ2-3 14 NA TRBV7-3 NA TGTGCCAGCAGCTTAGATAGTCTCACAGATACGCAGTATTTT CASSLDSLTDTQYF
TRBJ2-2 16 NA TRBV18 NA TGTGCCAGCTCACAGGCGGGGAGCTTTGGCACCGGGGAGCTGTTTTTT CASSQAGSFGTGELFF
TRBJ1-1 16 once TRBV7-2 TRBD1 TGTGCCAGCAGCTTCACCGGGACAGGGAGGTTCGCTGAAGCTTTCTTT CASSFTGTGRFAEAFF
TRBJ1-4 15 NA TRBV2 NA TGTGCCAGCAGTGATATAGGGGCGGCTAATGAAAAACTGTTTTTT CASSDIGAANEKLFF
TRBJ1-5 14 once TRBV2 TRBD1 TGTGCCAGCAGGCGACAGGGAGTCGGTCAGCCCCAGCATTTT CASRRQGVGQPQHF
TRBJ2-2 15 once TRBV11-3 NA TGTGCCAGCAGCTTAGGTCAGGGGAACACCGGGGAGCTGTTTTTT CASSLGQGNTGELFF
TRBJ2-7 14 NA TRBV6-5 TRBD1 TGTGCCAGCAGCACCGACAGGGGAACCTACGAGCAGTACTTC CASSTDRGTYEQYF
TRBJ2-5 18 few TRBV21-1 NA TGTGCCAGCAGCAAAGATAGACTAGCGGGGGGGACTCAGGAGACCCAGTACTTC CASSKDRLAGGTQETQYF
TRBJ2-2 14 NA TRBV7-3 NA TGTGCCAGCAGCTTAATCGGGGGCACCGGGGAGCTGTTTTTT CASSLIGGTGELFF
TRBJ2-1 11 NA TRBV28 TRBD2 TGTGCCAGCAAGCTAGCGGGCGAGCAGTTCTTC CASKLAGEQFF
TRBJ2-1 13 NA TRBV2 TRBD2 TGTGCCAGCCTAGCGGGAGGGTACAATGAGCAGTTCTTC CASLAGGYNEQFF
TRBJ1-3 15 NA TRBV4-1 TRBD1 TGCGCCAGCAGCCAAACCGGGACAGCAAGAAACACCATATATTTT CASSQTGTARNTIYF
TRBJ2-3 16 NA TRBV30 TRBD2 TGTGCCTCCACTCCAGGTGGCGGGGGGCACACAGATACGCAGTATTTT CASTPGGGGHTDTQYF
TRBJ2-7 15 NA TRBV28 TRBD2 TGTGCCAGCAGTTTGGGGACTAGCGGAGGCTACGAGCAGTACTTC CASSLGTSGGYEQYF
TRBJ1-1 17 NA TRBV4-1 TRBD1 TGCGCCAGCAGCCAGGGCCCCTGGACAGGGACTAGCCGTGAAGCTTTCTTT CASSQGPWTGTSREAFF
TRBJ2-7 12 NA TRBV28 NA TGTGCCACCTCCCTTAGCTCCTACGAGCAGTACTTC CATSLSSYEQYF
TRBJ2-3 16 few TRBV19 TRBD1 TGTGCCAGTAGGGCGCGGGACAGGGGTAACACAGATACGCAGTATTTT CASRARDRGNTDTQYF
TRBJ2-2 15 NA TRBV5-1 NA TGCGCCAGCGGTTCGGTGGCAGGGGACACCGGGGAGCTGTTTTTT CASGSVAGDTGELFF
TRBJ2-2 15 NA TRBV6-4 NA TGTGCCAGCACCTTGGAGGCAGGGGGGAACGGGGAGCTGTTTTTT CASTLEAGGNGELFF
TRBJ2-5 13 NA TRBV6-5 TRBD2 TGTGCCAGCACGCGGGAGGCCGGGGGGACCCAGTACTTC CASTREAGGTQYF
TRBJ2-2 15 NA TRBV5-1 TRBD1 TGCGCCAGCAGCCTCCGGGACAGGGGGACCGGGGAGCTGTTTTTT CASSLRDRGTGELFF
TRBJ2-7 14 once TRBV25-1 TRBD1 TGTGCCAGCAGTGAATCGGGACAGTTCTACGAGCAGTACTTC CASSESGQFYEQYF
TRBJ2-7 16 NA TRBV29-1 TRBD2 TGCAGCGTAACCTCTTGGGGAAGCGGGAGGGCCGTCGAGCAGTACTTC CSVTSWGSGRAVEQYF